This T cell receptor (beta chain) came from a study of blood T cell repertoires in COVID-19. Patients of the Seattle cohort, enrolled during active infection, were followed longitudinally. Germline-derived CDR1 and CDR2 are LGHDT and YNNKEL (reference sequence). V dropped 4 bases and J dropped 2; count of bases not matched to a gene: 9. The CDR3 has 17 residues. TCRdb's copy holds only in-frame clones and misses some; the assay was immunoSEQ multiplex PCR. The sample records roughly 140,000 clones, more than 75% being singletons. The clonotype originates from a woman between 55 and 75 years old with COVID-19, enrolled during active disease. V and J are TRBV3-1 (or the pseudogene TRBV3-2) and TRBJ2-1, with TRBD2 matching over 9 bases. The sequencing input was peripheral blood. The CDR3 bases are TGTGCCAGCAGCCTCCTCCCTGGCGGGAGGGCCTACAATGAGCAGTTCTTC. Translation: CASSLLPGGRAYNEQFF.